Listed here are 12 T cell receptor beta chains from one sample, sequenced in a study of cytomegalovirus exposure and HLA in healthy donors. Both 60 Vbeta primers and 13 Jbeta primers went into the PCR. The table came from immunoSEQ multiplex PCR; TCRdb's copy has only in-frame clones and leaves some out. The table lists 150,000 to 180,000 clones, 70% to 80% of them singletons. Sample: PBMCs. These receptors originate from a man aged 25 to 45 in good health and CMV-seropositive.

CDR3 in amino acids: CASGQTMNTEAFF. The DNA of the CDR3 is TGCGCCAGCGGACAGACAATGAACACTGAAGCTTTCTTT. The chain recombines TRBV4-3 with TRBJ1-1; the D gene is possibly TRBD1 (6 bases). Trimming stripped 8 bases from V and 0 bases from J, with 10 bases between. CDR3 length equals 13 residues. The germline CDR1 and CDR2 sequences are LGHNA and YSLEER.

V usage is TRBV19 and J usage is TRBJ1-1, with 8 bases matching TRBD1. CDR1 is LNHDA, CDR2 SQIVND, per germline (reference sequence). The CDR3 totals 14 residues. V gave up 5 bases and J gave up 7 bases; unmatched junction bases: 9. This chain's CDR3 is CASSLRGRPGEAFF. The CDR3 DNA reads TGTGCCAGTAGTCTCAGGGGGCGCCCAGGTGAAGCTTTCTTT. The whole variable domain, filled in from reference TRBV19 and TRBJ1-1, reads DGGITQSPKYLFRKEGQNVTLSCEQNLNHDAMYWYRQDPGQGLRLIYYSQIVNDFQKGDIAEGYSVSREKKESFPLTVTSAQKNPTAFYLCASSLRGRPGEAFFGQGTRLTVV.

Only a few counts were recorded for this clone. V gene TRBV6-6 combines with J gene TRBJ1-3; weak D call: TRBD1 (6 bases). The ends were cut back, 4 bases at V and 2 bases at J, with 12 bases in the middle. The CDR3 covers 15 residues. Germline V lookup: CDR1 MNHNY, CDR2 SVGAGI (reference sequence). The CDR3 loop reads CASSSRTGTGNTIYF. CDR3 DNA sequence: TGTGCCAGCAGTTCCCGAACAGGGACTGGAAACACCATATATTTT.

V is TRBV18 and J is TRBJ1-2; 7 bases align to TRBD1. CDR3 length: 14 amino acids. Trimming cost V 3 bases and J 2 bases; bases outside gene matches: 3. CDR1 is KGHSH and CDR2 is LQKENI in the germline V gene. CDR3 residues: CASSPGQTNYGYTF. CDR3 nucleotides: TGTGCCAGCTCACCGGGACAGACAAACTATGGCTACACCTTC.

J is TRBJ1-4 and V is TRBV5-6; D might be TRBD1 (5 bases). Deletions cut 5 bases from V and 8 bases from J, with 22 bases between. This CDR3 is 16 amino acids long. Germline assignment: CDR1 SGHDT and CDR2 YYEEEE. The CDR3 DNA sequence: TGTGCCAGCAGAGAGGGGATGGGAGGCGAGGGGGAAAAACTGTTTTTT. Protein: CASREGMGGEGEKLFF.

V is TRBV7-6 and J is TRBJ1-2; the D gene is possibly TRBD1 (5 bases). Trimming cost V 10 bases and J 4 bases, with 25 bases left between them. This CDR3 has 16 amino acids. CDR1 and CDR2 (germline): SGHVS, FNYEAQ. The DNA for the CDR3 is TGTGCCACTGGGGGTATATCGGACTACGATCCCTATGGCTACACCTTC. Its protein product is CATGGISDYDPYGYTF.

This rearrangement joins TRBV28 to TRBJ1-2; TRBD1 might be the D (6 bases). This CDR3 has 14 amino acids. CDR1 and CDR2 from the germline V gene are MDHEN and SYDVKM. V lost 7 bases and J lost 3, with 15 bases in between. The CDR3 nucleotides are TGTGCCAGCATACAGGGAGGGGGAGACTATGGCTACACCTTC. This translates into CASIQGGGDYGYTF.

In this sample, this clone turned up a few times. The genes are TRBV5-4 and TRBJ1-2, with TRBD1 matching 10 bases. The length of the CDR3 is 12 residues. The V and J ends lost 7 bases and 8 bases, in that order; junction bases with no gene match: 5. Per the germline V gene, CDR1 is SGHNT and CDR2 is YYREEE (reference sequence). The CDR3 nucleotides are TGTGCCAGCGTCGGGACAGGGGAAGGCTACACCTTC. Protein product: CASVGTGEGYTF.

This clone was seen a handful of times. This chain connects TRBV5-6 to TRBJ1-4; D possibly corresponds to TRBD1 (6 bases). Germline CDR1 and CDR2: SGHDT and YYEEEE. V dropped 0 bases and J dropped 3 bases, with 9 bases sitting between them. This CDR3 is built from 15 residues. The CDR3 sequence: CASSLAGQSNEKLFF. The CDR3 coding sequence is TGTGCCAGCAGCTTGGCCGGACAGTCTAATGAAAAACTGTTTTTT. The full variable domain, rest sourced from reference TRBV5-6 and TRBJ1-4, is DAGVTQSPTHLIKTRGQQVTLRCSPKSGHDTVSWYQQALGQGPQFIFQYYEEEERQRGNFPDRFSGHQFPNYSSELNVNALLLGDSALYLCASSLAGQSNEKLFFGSGTQLSVL.

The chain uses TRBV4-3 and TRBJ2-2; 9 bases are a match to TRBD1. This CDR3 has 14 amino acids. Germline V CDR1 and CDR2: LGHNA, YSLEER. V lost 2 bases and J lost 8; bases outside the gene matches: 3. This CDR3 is CASSQTGGGGELFF. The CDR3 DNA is TGCGCCAGCAGCCAAACAGGGGGCGGGGGGGAGCTGTTTTTT.

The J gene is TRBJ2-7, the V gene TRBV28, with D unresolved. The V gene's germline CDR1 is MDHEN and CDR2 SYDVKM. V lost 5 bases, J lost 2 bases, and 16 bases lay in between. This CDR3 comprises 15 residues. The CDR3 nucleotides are TGTGCCAGCAGTCCAAGACTGTCGAGTACCTACGAGCAGTACTTC. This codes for CASSPRLSSTYEQYF.

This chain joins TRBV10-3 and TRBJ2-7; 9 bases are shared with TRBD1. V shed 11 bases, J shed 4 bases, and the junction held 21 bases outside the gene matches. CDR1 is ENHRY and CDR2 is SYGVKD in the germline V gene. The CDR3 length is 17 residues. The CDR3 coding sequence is TGTGCCGTACGACGAACGGGACAGGGAAAAAACTTGTACGAGCAGTACTTC. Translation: CAVRRTGQGKNLYEQYF.